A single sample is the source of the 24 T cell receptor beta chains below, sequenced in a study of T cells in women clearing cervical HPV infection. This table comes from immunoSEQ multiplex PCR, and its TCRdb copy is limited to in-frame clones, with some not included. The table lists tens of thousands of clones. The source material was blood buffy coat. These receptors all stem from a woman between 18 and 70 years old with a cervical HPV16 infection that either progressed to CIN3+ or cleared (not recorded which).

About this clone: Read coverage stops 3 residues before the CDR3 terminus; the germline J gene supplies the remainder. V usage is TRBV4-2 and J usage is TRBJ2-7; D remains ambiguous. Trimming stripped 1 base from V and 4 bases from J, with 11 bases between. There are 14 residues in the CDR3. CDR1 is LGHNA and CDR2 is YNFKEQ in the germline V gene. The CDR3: CASSQGVLTYEQYF. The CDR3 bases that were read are TGTGCCAGCAGCCAAGGGGTGCTGACTTACGAG.

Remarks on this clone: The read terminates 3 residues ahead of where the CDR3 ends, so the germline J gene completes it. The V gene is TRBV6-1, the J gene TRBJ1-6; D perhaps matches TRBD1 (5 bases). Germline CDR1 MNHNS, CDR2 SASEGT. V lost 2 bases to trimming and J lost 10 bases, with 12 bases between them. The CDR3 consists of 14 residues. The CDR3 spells CASSERQGFSPLHF. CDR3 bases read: TGTGCCAGCAGTGAACGTCAGGGTTTCTCACCC.

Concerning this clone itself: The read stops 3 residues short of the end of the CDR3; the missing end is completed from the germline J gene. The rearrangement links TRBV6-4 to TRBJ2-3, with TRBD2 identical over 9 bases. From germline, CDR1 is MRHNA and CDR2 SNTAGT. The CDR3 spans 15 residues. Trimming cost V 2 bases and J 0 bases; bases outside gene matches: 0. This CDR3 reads CASSDLAGSTDTQYF. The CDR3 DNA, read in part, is TGTGCCAGCAGTGACCTAGCGGGGAGCACAGATACG.

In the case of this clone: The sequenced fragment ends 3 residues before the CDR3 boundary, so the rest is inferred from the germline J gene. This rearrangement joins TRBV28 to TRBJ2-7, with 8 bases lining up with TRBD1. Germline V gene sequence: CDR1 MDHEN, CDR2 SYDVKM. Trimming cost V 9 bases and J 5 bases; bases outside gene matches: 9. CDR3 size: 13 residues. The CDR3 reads CASGAGGFDEQYF. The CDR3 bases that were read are TGTGCCAGTGGGGCAGGGGGCTTCGACGAG. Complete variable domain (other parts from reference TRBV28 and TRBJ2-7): DVKVTQSSRYLVKRTGEKVFLECVQDMDHENMFWYRQDPGLGLRLIYFSYDVKMKEKGDIPEGYSVSREKKERFSLILESASTNQTSMYLCASGAGGFDEQYFGPGTRLTVT.

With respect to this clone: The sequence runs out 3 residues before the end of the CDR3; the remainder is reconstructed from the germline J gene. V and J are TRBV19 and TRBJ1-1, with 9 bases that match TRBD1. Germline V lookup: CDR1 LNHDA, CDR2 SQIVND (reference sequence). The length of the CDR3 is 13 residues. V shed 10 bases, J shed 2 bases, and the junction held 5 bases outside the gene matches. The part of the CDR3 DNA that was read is TGTGCCATACAACAGGGGGCCAACACTGAA. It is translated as CAIQQGANTE. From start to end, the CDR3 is CAIQQGANTEAFF.

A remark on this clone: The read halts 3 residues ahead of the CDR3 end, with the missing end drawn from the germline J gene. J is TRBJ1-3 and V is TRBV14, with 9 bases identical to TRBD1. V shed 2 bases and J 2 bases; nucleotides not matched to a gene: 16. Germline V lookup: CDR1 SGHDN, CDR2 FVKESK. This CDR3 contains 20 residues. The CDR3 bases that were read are TGTGCCAGCAGCCAATTTCCCGGGACAGGGATTTCCTTCACTGGAAACACC. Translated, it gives CASSQFPGTGISFTGNT. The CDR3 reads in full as CASSQFPGTGISFTGNTIYF.

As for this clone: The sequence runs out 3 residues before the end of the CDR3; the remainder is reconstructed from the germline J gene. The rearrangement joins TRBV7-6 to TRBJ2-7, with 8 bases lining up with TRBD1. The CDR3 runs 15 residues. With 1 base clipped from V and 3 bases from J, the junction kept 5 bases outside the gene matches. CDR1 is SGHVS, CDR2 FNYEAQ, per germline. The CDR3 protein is CASSLGQGANYEQYF. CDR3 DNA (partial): TGTGCCAGCAGCTTAGGCCAGGGGGCAAACTACGAG.

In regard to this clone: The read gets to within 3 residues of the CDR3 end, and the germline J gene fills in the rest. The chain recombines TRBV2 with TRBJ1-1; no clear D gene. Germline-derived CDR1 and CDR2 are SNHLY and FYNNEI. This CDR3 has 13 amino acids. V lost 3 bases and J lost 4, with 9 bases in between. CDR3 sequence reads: CASSEAGGTEAFF. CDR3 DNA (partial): TGTGCCAGCAGTGAGGCGGGAGGCACTGAA.

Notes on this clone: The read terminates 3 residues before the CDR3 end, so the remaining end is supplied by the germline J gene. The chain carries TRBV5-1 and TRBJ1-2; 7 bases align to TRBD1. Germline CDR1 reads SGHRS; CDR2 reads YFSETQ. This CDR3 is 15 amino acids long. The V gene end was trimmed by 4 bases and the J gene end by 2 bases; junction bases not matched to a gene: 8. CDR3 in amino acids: CASSELTGINYGYTF. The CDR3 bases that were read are TGCGCCAGCAGCGAATTGACAGGGATCAACTATGGC.

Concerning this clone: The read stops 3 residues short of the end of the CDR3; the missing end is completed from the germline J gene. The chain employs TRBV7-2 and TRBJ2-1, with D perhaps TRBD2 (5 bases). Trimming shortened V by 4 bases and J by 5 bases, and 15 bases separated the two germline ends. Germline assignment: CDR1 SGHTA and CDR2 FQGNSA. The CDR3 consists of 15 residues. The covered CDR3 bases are TGTGCCAGCAGCTCCACCGGGGTCCAGGACAATGAG. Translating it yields CASSSTGVQDNE. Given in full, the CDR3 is CASSSTGVQDNEQFF.

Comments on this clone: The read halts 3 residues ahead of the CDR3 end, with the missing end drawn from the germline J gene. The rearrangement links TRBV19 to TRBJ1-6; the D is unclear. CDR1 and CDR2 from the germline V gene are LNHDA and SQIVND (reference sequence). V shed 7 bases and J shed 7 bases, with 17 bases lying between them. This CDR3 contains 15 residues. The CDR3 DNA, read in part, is TGTGCCAGTACGGCAGACGGGTTAGGAAATTCACCC. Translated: CASTADGLGNSP. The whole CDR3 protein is CASTADGLGNSPLHF.

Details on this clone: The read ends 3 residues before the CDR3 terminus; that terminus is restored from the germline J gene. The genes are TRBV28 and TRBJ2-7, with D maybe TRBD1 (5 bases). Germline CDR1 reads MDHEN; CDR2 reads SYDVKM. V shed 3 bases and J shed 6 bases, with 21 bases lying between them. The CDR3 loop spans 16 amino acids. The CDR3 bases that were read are TGTGCCAGCAGTTTGCCCTCGACCGCTACAGGTTTCGAG. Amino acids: CASSLPSTATGFE. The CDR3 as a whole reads CASSLPSTATGFEQYF.

The CDR3 sequence is CASSVSGTPYGGYTF. The DNA read from the CDR3 is TGTGCCAGCAGCGTGTCCGGGACACCCTACGGCGGC. The chain employs TRBV5-6 and TRBJ1-2, with D perhaps matching TRBD1 (6 bases). The CDR3 is cut off 3 residues early in the read; its end comes from the germline J gene. Germline V CDR1 and CDR2: SGHDT, YYEEEE. The CDR3 consists of 15 residues. Full variable domain (outside the CDR3, taken from reference TRBV5-6 and TRBJ1-2): DAGVTQSPTHLIKTRGQQVTLRCSPKSGHDTVSWYQQALGQGPQFIFQYYEEEERQRGNFPDRFSGHQFPNYSSELNVNALLLGDSALYLCASSVSGTPYGGYTFGSGTRLTVV.

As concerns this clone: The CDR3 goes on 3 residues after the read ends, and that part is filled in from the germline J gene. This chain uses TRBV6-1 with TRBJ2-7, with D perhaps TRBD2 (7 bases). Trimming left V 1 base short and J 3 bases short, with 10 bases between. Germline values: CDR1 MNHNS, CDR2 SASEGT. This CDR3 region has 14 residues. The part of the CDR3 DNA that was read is TGTGCCAGCAGTGAAGAGGGGGACTACTACGAG. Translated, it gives CASSEEGDYYE. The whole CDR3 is CASSEEGDYYEQYF.

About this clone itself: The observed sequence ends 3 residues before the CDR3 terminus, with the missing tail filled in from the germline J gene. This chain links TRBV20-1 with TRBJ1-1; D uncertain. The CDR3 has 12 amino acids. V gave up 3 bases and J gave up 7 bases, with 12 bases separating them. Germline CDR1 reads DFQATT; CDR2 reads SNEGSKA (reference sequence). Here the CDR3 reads CSASQADYEAFF. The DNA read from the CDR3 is TGCAGTGCTAGCCAGGCAGACTATGAA.

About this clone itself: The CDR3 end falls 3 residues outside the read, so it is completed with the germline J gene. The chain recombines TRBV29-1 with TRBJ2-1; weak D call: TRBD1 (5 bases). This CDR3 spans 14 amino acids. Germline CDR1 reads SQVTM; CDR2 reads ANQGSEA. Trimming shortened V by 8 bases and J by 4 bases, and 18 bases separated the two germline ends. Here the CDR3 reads CSMVTAADYNEQFF. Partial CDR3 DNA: TGCAGCATGGTGACAGCCGCCGATTACAATGAG.

This chain's CDR3 is CASSQGPSYEQYF. CDR3 bases read: TGCGCCAGCAGCCAAGGTCCTAGCTACGAG. V and J are TRBV4-1 and TRBJ2-7; D unclear. The CDR3 extends 3 residues past the end of the read, so its final part is completed from the germline J gene. Trimming shortened V by 1 base and J by 3 bases, and 7 bases separated the two germline ends. From germline, CDR1 is MGHRA and CDR2 YSYEKL. The CDR3 consists of 13 residues.

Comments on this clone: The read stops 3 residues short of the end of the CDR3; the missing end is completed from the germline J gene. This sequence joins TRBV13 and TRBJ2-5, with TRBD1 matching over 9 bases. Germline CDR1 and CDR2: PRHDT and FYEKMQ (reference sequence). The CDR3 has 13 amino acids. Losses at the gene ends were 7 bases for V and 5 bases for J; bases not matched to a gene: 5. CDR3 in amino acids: CASTLDRGETQYF. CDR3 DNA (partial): TGTGCCAGCACCCTAGACAGGGGGGAGACC.

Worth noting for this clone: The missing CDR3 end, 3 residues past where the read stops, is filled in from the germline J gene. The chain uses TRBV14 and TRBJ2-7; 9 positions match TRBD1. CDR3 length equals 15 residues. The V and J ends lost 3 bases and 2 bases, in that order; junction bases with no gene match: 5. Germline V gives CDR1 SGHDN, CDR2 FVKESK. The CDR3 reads CASSHSGTGTYEQYF. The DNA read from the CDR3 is TGTGCCAGCAGCCATTCCGGGACAGGGACCTACGAG. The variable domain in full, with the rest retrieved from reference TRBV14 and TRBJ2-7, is EAGVTQFPSHSVIEKGQTVTLRCDPISGHDNLYWYRRVMGKEIKFLLHFVKESKQDESGMPNNRFLAERTGGTYSTLKVQPAELEDSGVYFCASSHSGTGTYEQYFGPGTRLTVT.

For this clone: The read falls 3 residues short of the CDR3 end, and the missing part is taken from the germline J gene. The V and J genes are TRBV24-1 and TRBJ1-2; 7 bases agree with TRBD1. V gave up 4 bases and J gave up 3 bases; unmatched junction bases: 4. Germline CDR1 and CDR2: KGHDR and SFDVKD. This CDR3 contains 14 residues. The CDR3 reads CATSEQDRDYGYTF. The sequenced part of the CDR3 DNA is TGTGCCACCAGTGAGCAAGACAGGGACTATGGC.

The CDR3 DNA, read in part, is TGTGCCAGCAGCTTGGGCAGGTCCCTTTATCAGCCC. Translated: CASSLGRSLYQP. The entire CDR3 sequence reads CASSLGRSLYQPQHF. V usage is TRBV5-6 and J usage is TRBJ1-5; no definite D call. The CDR3 goes on 3 residues after the read ends, and that part is filled in from the germline J gene. The V end lost 0 bases, the J end lost 5 bases, and 12 bases lay between the germline ends. Germline values: CDR1 SGHDT, CDR2 YYEEEE. There are 15 residues in the CDR3.

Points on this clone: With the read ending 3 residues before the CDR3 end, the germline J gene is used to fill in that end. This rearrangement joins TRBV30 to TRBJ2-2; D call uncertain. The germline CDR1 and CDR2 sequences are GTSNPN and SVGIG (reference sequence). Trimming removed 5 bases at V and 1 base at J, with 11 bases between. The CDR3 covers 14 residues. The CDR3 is CAWAVAGNTGELFF. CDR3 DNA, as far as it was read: TGTGCCTGGGCAGTAGCCGGGAACACCGGGGAG.

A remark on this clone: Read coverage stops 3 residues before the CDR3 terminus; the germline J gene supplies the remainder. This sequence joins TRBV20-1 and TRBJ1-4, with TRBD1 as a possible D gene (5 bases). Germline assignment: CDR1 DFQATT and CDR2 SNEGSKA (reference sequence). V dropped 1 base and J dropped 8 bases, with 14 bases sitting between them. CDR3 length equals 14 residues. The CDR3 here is CSARGSGGEEKLFF. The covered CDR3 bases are TGCAGTGCTAGAGGGTCGGGGGGAGAGGAAAAA.

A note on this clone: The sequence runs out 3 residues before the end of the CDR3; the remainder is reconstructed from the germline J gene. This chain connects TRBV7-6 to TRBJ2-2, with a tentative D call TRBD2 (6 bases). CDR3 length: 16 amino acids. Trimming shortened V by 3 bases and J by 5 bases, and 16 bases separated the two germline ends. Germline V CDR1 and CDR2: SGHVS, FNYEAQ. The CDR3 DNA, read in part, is TGTGCCAGCAGCTTTGGGAGCGGTCGGGGGACCGGGGAG. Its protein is CASSFGSGRGTGE. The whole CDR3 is CASSFGSGRGTGELFF.